This is a list of T cell receptor beta chains from one sample in a study of patients and donors after allogeneic stem cell transplantation. MiXCR, run by TCRdb on the RT-PCR reads, gives a single entry per CDR3 protein. This sample has about 28,000 distinct CDR3 sequences, with under 7.5% found just once. Sequenced material: blood, either unsorted or a sorted T cell fraction (not recorded which). The origin of the receptors is a human donor who was either an allogeneic HSCT recipient or a stem cell or donor lymphocyte infusion donor (not recorded which). It is not recorded whose cells these are; they may come from a transplant donor. CDR3s include the opening cysteine and the closing phenylalanine or tryptophan. The order of the fields is clone size, D gene, V gene, J gene, CDR3 DNA, CDR3 protein. D genes are given only for firm matches. Only some rows state a clone size, as once, few, many or a class for expanded clones.

.,TRBD2,TRBV18,TRBJ2-5,TGTGCCAGCTCCCTACTAGCGGGAGGGCCCCAGGAGACCCAGTACTTC,CASSLLAGGPQETQYF
many,.,TRBV6-2/TRBV6-3,TRBJ2-3,TGTGCCAGCCGATGGGACCCAACAGATACGCAGTATTTT,CASRWDPTDTQYF
many,.,TRBV7-9,TRBJ1-2,TGTGCCAGCAGCTTATTCGGCAGGGGACCCGCTAACTATGGCTACACCTTC,CASSLFGRGPANYGYTF
many,.,TRBV7-9,TRBJ1-5,TGTGCCAGCAGCTTAGGAAGGACAGACAATCAGCCCCAGCATTTT,CASSLGRTDNQPQHF
many,.,TRBV7-9,TRBJ1-2,TGTGCCACAGAGGGACTGAGCTATGGCTACACCTTC,CATEGLSYGYTF
few,.,TRBV3-2,TRBJ1-5,TGTGCCAGCAGCCAAGTCCTGTCAGCCCAGCATTTT,CASSQVLSAQHF
many,TRBD2,TRBV20-1,TRBJ2-3,TGCAGTGCTAGAGGCCTAACTAGCGTCACAGATACGCAGTATTTT,CSARGLTSVTDTQYF
many,TRBD2,TRBV24-1,TRBJ2-1,TGTGCCACCAGTGAGGGGACCGGGAGGACCTACAATGAGCAGTTCTTC,CATSEGTGRTYNEQFF
.,TRBD2,TRBV4-1,TRBJ2-3,TGCGCCAGCAGATCTAAGGTCCTCCTAGCGGGAGCAGATACGCAGTATTTT,CASRSKVLLAGADTQYF
many,.,TRBV29-1,TRBJ2-1,TGCAGCGTTGATGACTCGGAACTAGTTTACAATGAGCAGTTCTTC,CSVDDSELVYNEQFF
few,TRBD2,TRBV12-5,TRBJ2-7,TGTGCTAGTGTCTTAGCGGGAGGTGGCGAGCAGTACTTC,CASVLAGGGEQYF
many,.,TRBV2,TRBJ2-6,TGTGCCAGCAGTGGGACAGAATCTGGGGCCAACGTCCTGACTTTC,CASSGTESGANVLTF
many,.,TRBV18,TRBJ2-7,TGTGCCAGCTCACCACCGGTATCCTACGAGCAGTACTTC,CASSPPVSYEQYF
many,.,TRBV6-5,TRBJ2-5,TGTGCCAGCAGTTACTCTCCGGAGCACTGGACACCAAAAGAGACCCAGTACTTC,CASSYSPEHWTPKETQYF
many,.,TRBV7-9,TRBJ2-5,TGTGCCAGCAGCTTAACCCCTTGGAGGGACGGTGCGACGGAGACCCAGTACTTC,CASSLTPWRDGATETQYF
.,.,TRBV3-1,TRBJ2-3,TGTGCCAGCAGCCAAGACAGAAACTTGGTTACAGATACGCAGTATTTT,CASSQDRNLVTDTQYF
many,.,TRBV28,TRBJ2-4,TGTGCCAGCAGTTCTGGATCGCTAGCCAAAAACATTCAGTACTTC,CASSSGSLAKNIQYF
many,.,TRBV29-1,TRBJ2-7,TGCAGCGTTGCGGACCTCTACGAGCAGTACTTC,CSVADLYEQYF
few,TRBD1,TRBV18,TRBJ2-2,TGTGCCAGCTCAAGAAGACAGGGAGTAATCGGGGAGCTGTTTTTT,CASSRRQGVIGELFF
many,.,TRBV5-1,TRBJ2-3,TGCGCCAGCAGCTTGTCCGGGAGTGGCGATACGCAGTATTTT,CASSLSGSGDTQYF
.,.,TRBV7-8,TRBJ2-1,TGTGCCAGCAGCAACGGCCCCGCTTTGGAGGAGGTCTTC,CASSNGPALEEVF
many,.,TRBV6-2/TRBV6-3,TRBJ1-1,TGTGCCAGCAGTTACCCTCCCGGGAGCTTGAACACTGAAGCTTTCTTT,CASSYPPGSLNTEAFF
many,.,TRBV7-6,TRBJ2-5,TGTGCCAGCAGCCGTCAAGAGACCCAGTACTTC,CASSRQETQYF
many,.,TRBV6-2/TRBV6-3,TRBJ2-7,TGTGCCAGCAGTTACAATATCCGGACTGTGGCTGTCTACGAGCAGTACTTC,CASSYNIRTVAVYEQYF
few,.,TRBV6-5,TRBJ2-6,TGTGCCAGCAGTCGGGGGACAGTCTCTGGGGCCAACGTCCTGACTTTC,CASSRGTVSGANVLTF
many,TRBD2,TRBV4-3,TRBJ2-1,TGCGCCAGCAGCCTGGAGAGCGGGAGTTCCTACAATGAGCAGTTCTTC,CASSLESGSSYNEQFF